Presented here are 6 T cell receptor beta chains from one specimen sequenced in a study of cytomegalovirus exposure and HLA in healthy donors. The PCR used 60 Vbeta and 13 Jbeta primers. The data were produced by immunoSEQ multiplex PCR, yet TCRdb's version contains in-frame clones alone and is incomplete. The sample has roughly 130,000 clones, approximately 68% seen once. The material sequenced was PBMCs. The receptor set was obtained from a man aged 30 to 45 in good health and CMV-seropositive.

The chain employs TRBV6-5 and TRBJ2-5; 7 bases align to TRBD2. The DNA end is a closer match to TRBJ2-7, so the J assignment may be wrong. Looked up from germline, CDR1 is MNHEY and CDR2 is SVGAGI. The CDR3 extends over 14 amino acids. The CDR3 spells CASSWGGSEDEQYF. DNA for the CDR3: TGTGCCAGCAGTTGGGGGGGGTCTGAGGACGAGCAGTACTTC.

This clone was seen only once. V usage is TRBV20-1 and J usage is TRBJ2-3; weak D call: TRBD2 (6 bases). The CDR3 runs to 11 residues. The germline gives CDR1 DFQATT, CDR2 SNEGSKA (reference sequence). The CDR3 sequence is CGCIGGYTQYF. CDR3 bases: TGCGGATGCATAGGAGGGTATACGCAGTATTTT.

V is TRBV5-4 and J is TRBJ2-5, with 7 bases aligning to TRBD2. V shed 3 bases, J shed 1 base, and the junction held 6 bases outside the gene matches. Germline CDR1 is SGHNT and CDR2 is YYREEE (reference sequence). The CDR3 extends over 15 amino acids. DNA for the CDR3: TGTGCCAGCAGCTCGGGAGGCGGTACCCAAGAGACCCAGTACTTC. Protein product: CASSSGGGTQETQYF.

The V call is TRBV6-1, the J call TRBJ1-2, with D hard to call. CDR3 length: 13 residues. Germline CDR1 MNHNS, CDR2 SASEGT. V shed 7 bases and J shed 4 bases, with 13 bases lying between them. Here the CDR3 DNA reads TGTGCCAGCAATCTTTCACGGGGCTATGGCTACACCTTC. This gives the protein CASNLSRGYGYTF.

This clone was counted between two and nine times. This chain joins TRBV5-1 and TRBJ2-3, with 12 bases identical to TRBD1. The CDR3 length is 15 residues. Germline assignment: CDR1 SGHRS and CDR2 YFSETQ. Trimming took 5 bases from V and 6 from J; bases not matched to a gene: 7. The CDR3 reads CASSTSGQGADTQYF. The CDR3 nucleotides read TGCGCCAGCAGTACCTCGGGACAGGGGGCCGATACGCAGTATTTT.

CDR3 coding DNA: TGTGCCAGCTCACCCTCCCAGGGGGCGTACGAGCAGTACTTC. Protein product: CASSPSQGAYEQYF. The chain employs TRBV18 and TRBJ2-5; 8 nucleotides line up with TRBD1. The DNA end lines up better with TRBJ2-7; the J call may be wrong. This CDR3 spans 14 amino acids. Per germline, CDR1 KGHSH and CDR2 LQKENI.